Presented here are 8 T cell receptor beta chains from one specimen sequenced in a study of T cells in Graves' hyperthyroidism and ophthalmopathy. The CDR3 regions of TCR beta were amplified from RNA transcripts. The primer set for the first-round RT-PCR of the TCR CDR3 was HTBI. TCRdb processed the multiplex PCR reads anew with MiXCR; each CDR3 protein has one entry. Of some 460,000 distinct CDR3 sequences listed, approximately 14% are singletons. Sequences were obtained from blood. The source of these receptors is a woman between 18 and 29 years old with Graves' hyperthyroidism.

Many counts were recorded for this clonotype. This chain links TRBV28 with TRBJ2-1; D may be TRBD2 (6 bases). V dropped 5 bases and J dropped 2 bases, with 16 bases sitting between them. There are 16 residues in the CDR3. Germline CDR1 is MDHEN and CDR2 is SYDVKM. The CDR3 DNA reads TGTGCCAGCAGTCCCCCACCGGCGGGACCCTACAATGAGCAGTTCTTC. Translated: CASSPPPAGPYNEQFF.

This rearrangement joins TRBV7-8 to TRBJ2-2; D is unclear. With 2 bases removed from V and 10 bases from J, the gap between germline ends came to 11 bases. Germline CDR1 SGHVS, CDR2 FQNEAQ. CDR3 size: 13 residues. The CDR3 DNA is TGTGCCAGCAGCTTACAGAAGTCTGCGGAGCTGTTTTTT. Amino acid sequence: CASSLQKSAELFF.

This clonotype has ten or more counts. The V call is TRBV20-1, the J call TRBJ2-1; the D is unclear. Looked up from germline, CDR1 is DFQATT and CDR2 is SNEGSKA (reference sequence). Between the trimmed V and J ends, which lost 3 bases and 7 bases, there was a span of 25 bases. This CDR3 comprises 17 residues. CDR3 bases: TGCAGTGCTAGCCCGTTGATGGATTTTGATGGTGGAAATGAGCAGTTCTTC. It codes for CSASPLMDFDGGNEQFF.

This clonotype was seen a few times. This chain connects TRBV6-1 to TRBJ2-3; D unclear. Deletions cut 4 bases from V and 5 bases from J, with 4 bases between. Germline CDR1 MNHNS, CDR2 SASEGT. This CDR3 has 11 amino acids. CDR3 DNA sequence: TGTGCCAGCAGTGGGGTAGATACGCAGTATTTT. This translates into CASSGVDTQYF.

This clonotype was picked up many times. The chain combines TRBV12-3 or TRBV12-4 with TRBJ2-7, with D possibly being TRBD1 or TRBD2 (5 bases each). CDR3 size: 14 residues. The V and J ends lost 2 bases and 0 bases respectively, with 8 bases between them. CDR3 sequence (DNA): TGTGCCAGCAGTTTAATCGGGGCCTCCTACGAGCAGTACTTC. It codes for CASSLIGASYEQYF.

This clonotype was seen many times. The chain carries TRBV12-3 or TRBV12-4 and TRBJ1-2, with D hard to call. Trimming cost V 6 bases and J 8 bases, with 19 bases left between them. The CDR3 is made up of 14 amino acids. The CDR3 region is CASSNKLIGQGYTF. In nucleotides, the CDR3 is TGTGCCAGCAGCAACAAGCTGATAGGCCAAGGCTACACCTTC.

The gene calls are TRBV7-2 and TRBJ1-2, with D tentatively TRBD1 (6 bases). There are 15 residues in the CDR3. Trimming removed 5 bases at V and 0 bases at J, with 13 bases between. The germline gives CDR1 SGHTA, CDR2 FQGNSA. DNA of the CDR3: TGTGCCAGCAGCCTCTTCGGACAGCCTAACTATGGCTACACCTTC. Translating it yields CASSLFGQPNYGYTF.

This clonotype has more than one count but fewer than ten. This chain joins TRBV7-2 and TRBJ2-7; TRBD2 is a possible D gene (6 bases). Germline-derived CDR1 and CDR2 are SGHTA and FQGNSA. This CDR3 has 14 amino acids. V was trimmed by 5 bases and J by 2 bases, leaving 13 bases between them. The CDR3 DNA reads as TGTGCCAGCAGCCCCCGGGAGTGGGCCTACGAGCAGTACTTC. It codes for CASSPREWAYEQYF.